This TCR beta chain was retrieved from a study of vaccination and CD4 T cells after COVID-19. The study sequenced cultured CD4+ T cell DNA using the Oncomine TCR Beta short-read assay. TCRdb called the PCR reads again in MiXCR, with one record for every CDR3 protein. The table lists around 19,000 distinct CDR3 sequences, about two fifths of them singletons. The CDR3 extends over 14 amino acids. Germline CDR1 and CDR2: MNHEY and SVGEGT. V gave up 5 bases and J gave up 8 bases, with 18 bases separating them. About this clonotype: Its antigen is currently unknown.

Regarding treatment: approximately 9-day PBMC culture with coronavirus spike peptide pools or control peptides (ViraFEST assay). The sequence was collected from a human donor who had recovered from COVID-19. V gene TRBV6-2 or TRBV6-3 combines with J gene TRBJ1-2; unclear D gene. Sequenced here: CD4+ T cells from blood, cultured in vitro, sampled before SARS-CoV-2 vaccination. In nucleotides, the CDR3 is TGTGCCAGCAGTCAGTTGCGCGGTGCGGGGGGCTACACCTTC. This translates into CASSQLRGAGGYTF.